The T cell receptor beta chain under discussion was sequenced for a study of blood T cell repertoires in COVID-19. The overall study: The cDNA or gDNA used as material had been derived from T cells, B-cell-depleted T cells, or PBMCs.

This clone has a single count. Germline V gene sequence: CDR1 MNHEY, CDR2 SMNVEV (reference sequence). V was pared by 5 bases and J by 6 bases, with 20 bases between. The CDR3 totals 15 residues. This study enrolled people aged about 18 to 100 from about two dozen US geographic areas. Assignment of participants to cohorts was predicated upon participant-reported clinical history. In the original workflow: Nucleated cell number was recorded as an estimate derived from reference gene primer amplification. Assay: immunoSEQ multiplex PCR; the TCRdb copy retains only in-frame clones and omits some. The V and J calls and the clone size are those of that table, but D and trimming were determined from the DNA. The table records a few hundred thousand clones, around 87% of them present only once.

This chain uses TRBV27 with TRBJ2-7; TRBD1 might be the D (6 bases). The specimen sequenced was PBMCs or T cells enriched from blood (not recorded which). This sequence originates from a middle-aged man in a cohort exposed to, infected with or recovered from COVID-19 (not recorded which). The CDR3 DNA is TGTGCCAGCAGTGACGGGACAACCTTTAAGGGCGAGCAGTACTTC. It is translated as CASSDGTTFKGEQYF.